This paragraph covers one TCR beta chain sequence. With V trimmed by 8 bases and J by 3 bases, 2 bases remained unmatched. The CDR3 runs to 13 residues. The entry originates in a study of control samples from healthy donors and cancer patients. Only in-frame clones appear in the TCRdb table, and some are missing; sequencing was by immunoSEQ multiplex PCR. In the table there are about 160,000 clones, about 94% of which are singletons. This TCR came from a woman aged 40 to 49 in good health. This sequence joins TRBV12-3 or TRBV12-4 and TRBJ2-1; 9 positions agree with TRBD1. The sample consisted of blood. The DNA for the CDR3 is TGTGCCAGCCGGGACAGGGTCTACAATGAGCAGTTCTTC. This gives the protein CASRDRVYNEQFF.